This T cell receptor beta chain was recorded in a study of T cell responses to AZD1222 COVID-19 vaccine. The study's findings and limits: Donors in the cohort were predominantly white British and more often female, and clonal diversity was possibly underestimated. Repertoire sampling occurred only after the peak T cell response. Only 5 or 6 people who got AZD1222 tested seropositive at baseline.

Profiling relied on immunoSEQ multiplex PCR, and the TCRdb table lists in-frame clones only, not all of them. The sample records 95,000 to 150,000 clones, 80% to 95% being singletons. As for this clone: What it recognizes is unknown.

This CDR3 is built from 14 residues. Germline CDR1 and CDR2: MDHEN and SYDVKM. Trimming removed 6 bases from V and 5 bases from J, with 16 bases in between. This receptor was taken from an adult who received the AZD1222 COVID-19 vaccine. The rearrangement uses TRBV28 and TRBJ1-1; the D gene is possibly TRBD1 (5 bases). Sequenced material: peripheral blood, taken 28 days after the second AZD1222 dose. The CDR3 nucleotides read TGTGCCAGCAGAGAGGCAGGGACGGGTACTGAAGCTTTCTTT. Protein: CASREAGTGTEAFF.